Below are 29 T cell receptor beta chains sequenced from a single sample in a study of shared clonotypes between healthy human individuals. The protocol was immunoSEQ multiplex PCR, while the TCRdb copy is restricted to in-frame clones and leaves out a portion. Here the sample spans approximately 1.9 million clones, around 93% being singletons. Selected positively for CCR7 and CD45RO-negative, naive CD8 cells excluded terminally differentiated effector memory CD45RA+ cells. The sample taken for sequencing was naive CD8+ T cells from PBMCs. The receptors were sampled from a man between 18 and 29 years old in good health. Some clones in this sample may be carry-over from other donors' samples.

J is TRBJ2-7 and V is TRBV11-2, with D possibly matching TRBD2 (5 bases). This CDR3 comprises 12 residues. Germline V gene lookup returns CDR1 SGHAT and CDR2 FQNNGV. Trimming removed 0 bases at V and 7 bases at J, with 7 bases between. This chain's CDR3 is CASSLEAGEQYF. The CDR3 bases are TGTGCCAGCAGCTTAGAGGCGGGTGAGCAGTACTTC.

The gene calls are TRBV5-4 and TRBJ2-2, with D unclear. Germline-derived CDR1 and CDR2 are SGHNT and YYREEE (reference sequence). The length of the CDR3 is 16 residues. V was trimmed by 0 bases and J by 1 base, leaving 10 bases between them. CDR3 DNA: TGTGCCAGCAGCTTGGCCCGTGAGATGAACACCGGGGAGCTGTTTTTT. It yields the protein CASSLAREMNTGELFF.

The chain couples TRBV9 to TRBJ2-1, with 9 bases that match TRBD1. Germline V gene lookup returns CDR1 SGDLS and CDR2 YYNGEE. The CDR3 length is 17 residues. With 2 bases clipped from V and 2 bases from J, the junction kept 8 bases outside the gene matches. Here the CDR3 DNA reads TGTGCCAGCAGCGTTGGTCTGGGACAGGGTCCCTACAATGAGCAGTTCTTC. It specifies CASSVGLGQGPYNEQFF.

CDR3 in amino acids: CASSPWGSGYSYEQYF. CDR3 bases: TGTGCCAGCAGCCCTTGGGGGAGCGGTTACTCCTACGAGCAGTACTTC. The chain has TRBV7-6 and TRBJ2-7; D could derive from TRBD1 or TRBD2 (5 bases each). Germline values: CDR1 SGHVS, CDR2 FNYEAQ. CDR3 length equals 16 residues. V was shortened by 5 bases and J by 0 bases, with 17 bases between the two germline ends.

CDR3 amino acids: CASSLEASGTRSYEQYF. The CDR3 bases are TGCGCCAGCAGCTTGGAGGCTAGCGGGACTCGCTCCTACGAGCAGTACTTC. The chain carries TRBV5-1 and TRBJ2-7; 9 nucleotides match TRBD2. The V segment lost 0 bases and the J segment 0 bases; nucleotides outside the gene matches: 7. This CDR3 spans 17 amino acids. Germline loops: CDR1 SGHRS, CDR2 YFSETQ.

The rearrangement joins TRBV7-9 to TRBJ1-4, with D perhaps matching TRBD1 (5 bases). Germline values: CDR1 SEHNR, CDR2 FQNEAQ (reference sequence). V dropped 5 bases and J dropped 11 bases, with 18 bases sitting between them. The CDR3 runs 14 residues. CDR3 sequence reads: CASSPTAGEKKLFF. For the CDR3, the DNA is TGTGCCAGCAGCCCCACCGCGGGGGAGAAGAAACTGTTTTTT.

The CDR3 is CASSTRGEKAFF. DNA of the CDR3: TGTGCCAGTAGTACCCGGGGGGAGAAAGCTTTCTTT. J is TRBJ1-1 and V is TRBV19; the D gene is possibly TRBD1 (5 bases). Per the germline V gene, CDR1 is LNHDA and CDR2 is SQIVND (reference sequence). With 4 bases removed from V and 9 bases from J, the gap between germline ends came to 12 bases. The CDR3 has 12 amino acids.

V usage is TRBV2 and J usage is TRBJ2-1, with D unresolved. Trimming stripped 0 bases from V and 8 bases from J, with 5 bases between. This CDR3 contains 12 residues. The germline V gene encodes CDR1 SNHLY and CDR2 FYNNEI. The CDR3 reads CASSEAVYEQFF. CDR3 coding DNA: TGTGCCAGCAGTGAAGCGGTCTATGAGCAGTTCTTC.

The CDR3 protein is CASSGSGQGLVDQPQHF. For the CDR3, the DNA is TGTGCCAGCAGTGGGTCGGGACAGGGGTTAGTGGATCAGCCCCAGCATTTT. The chain carries TRBV2 and TRBJ1-5; 10 bases are a match to TRBD1. Germline assignment: CDR1 SNHLY and CDR2 FYNNEI. The ends lost 4 bases at V and 5 bases at J; junction bases unmatched: 11. This CDR3 region has 17 residues.

V usage is TRBV2 and J usage is TRBJ1-2; no definite D call. CDR3 length: 15 residues. Per the germline V gene, CDR1 is SNHLY and CDR2 is FYNNEI. The V gene lost 3 bases and the J gene lost 8 bases, with 19 bases spanning the gap. The CDR3 protein is CASSEVTVGPGGYTF. In DNA, the CDR3 is TGTGCCAGCAGTGAGGTTACAGTGGGTCCAGGCGGCTACACCTTC.

V gene TRBV27 combines with J gene TRBJ2-7, with D unclear. The germline V and J ends were trimmed by 6 bases and 0 bases, with 12 bases remaining between them. The germline V gene encodes CDR1 MNHEY and CDR2 SMNVEV (reference sequence). The CDR3 has 14 amino acids. The DNA for the CDR3 is TGTGCCAGCAGAGGGCGCGGACCCTCCTACGAGCAGTACTTC. It yields the protein CASRGRGPSYEQYF.

On this clone: The same CDR3 also results from other DNA sequences found in this sample. The chain links TRBV29-1 to TRBJ1-1, with D possibly TRBD1 on 5 matching bases. The V and J ends lost 5 bases and 1 base respectively, with 8 bases between them. CDR1 is SQVTM, CDR2 ANQGSEA, per germline. CDR3 length: 12 amino acids. CDR3 protein: CSVRQGNTEAFF. The CDR3 DNA reads TGCAGCGTTCGTCAGGGGAACACTGAAGCTTTCTTT.

This rearrangement joins TRBV6-5 to TRBJ2-2; no reliable D call. Germline-derived CDR1 and CDR2 are MNHEY and SVGAGI. CDR3 length equals 12 residues. Trimming removed 5 bases at V and 8 bases at J, with 9 bases between. The CDR3 region has the DNA TGTGCCAGCAGTCAGCACAGTGGGGAGCTGTTTTTT. Its protein is CASSQHSGELFF.

The rearrangement joins TRBV28 to TRBJ2-7; the D is unclear. Trimming pared 4 bases from V and 2 bases from J, leaving 12 bases between. This CDR3 region has 14 residues. Germline V gene data show CDR1 as MDHEN and CDR2 as SYDVKM. The CDR3 sequence is CASSSRLLPYEQYF. CDR3 bases: TGTGCCAGCAGTTCGCGACTGCTGCCCTACGAGCAGTACTTC.

The V call is TRBV9, the J call TRBJ2-6; D not resolved. Germline V gives CDR1 SGDLS, CDR2 YYNGEE. This CDR3 contains 18 residues. Between the trimmed V and J ends, which lost 4 bases and 0 bases, there was a span of 17 bases. CDR3 nucleotide sequence: TGTGCCAGCAGCATCCCCTTGGGCACCTCCTCTGGGGCCAACGTCCTGACTTTC. Translating it yields CASSIPLGTSSGANVLTF.

This sequence joins TRBV10-3 and TRBJ2-4; D unclear. CDR1 and CDR2 from the germline V gene are ENHRY and SYGVKD. V was shortened by 2 bases and J by 0 bases, with 2 bases between the two germline ends. The CDR3 extends over 13 amino acids. The CDR3 DNA is TGTGCCATCAGTGAGGCAGCCAAAAACATTCAGTACTTC. Translating gives CAISEAAKNIQYF.

This chain uses TRBV11-2 with TRBJ2-7; the D gene is possibly TRBD2 (5 bases). The CDR3 spans 15 residues. The germline CDR1 and CDR2 sequences are SGHAT and FQNNGV. V was pared by 8 bases and J by 5 bases, with 22 bases between. CDR3 sequence (DNA): TGTGCCAGCTCTTCCCGCCCCGGACTCTACGACGAGCAGTACTTC. Translation gives CASSSRPGLYDEQYF.

The V call is TRBV27, the J call TRBJ2-7; TRBD2 matches 7 bases. V trimming: 2 bases; J trimming: 2 bases; junction bases outside the gene matches: 9. CDR1 and CDR2 (germline): MNHEY, SMNVEV (reference sequence). CDR3 length: 16 residues. CDR3 nucleotide sequence: TGTGCCAGCAGTTTAATTACGGCTAGCGGCCCCTACGAGCAGTACTTC. As protein: CASSLITASGPYEQYF.

This clone showed up just once. The gene calls are TRBV28 and TRBJ1-2; TRBD1 agrees at 7 bases. The CDR3 runs 16 residues. From germline, CDR1 is MDHEN and CDR2 SYDVKM. V trimming: 2 bases; J trimming: 6 bases; junction bases outside the gene matches: 12. In DNA form, the CDR3 reads TGTGCCAGCAGTTTAATAGACAGGGAGGTCATAAATGGCTACACCTTC. This encodes CASSLIDREVINGYTF.

The V call is TRBV27, the J call TRBJ1-2; no clear D. V was pared by 5 bases and J by 0 bases, with 13 bases between. The V gene's germline CDR1 is MNHEY and CDR2 SMNVEV (reference sequence). The CDR3 contains 15 residues. The CDR3 nucleotides are TGTGCCAGCAGTGTCGGACGGACCTCTAACTATGGCTACACCTTC. Protein: CASSVGRTSNYGYTF.

The chain joins TRBV5-6 to TRBJ2-3; maybe TRBD1 (5 bases). The ends were cut back, 1 base at V and 6 bases at J, with 12 bases in the middle. Germline CDR1 reads SGHDT; CDR2 reads YYEEEE. The CDR3 is 14 amino acids. CDR3 sequence: CASSLLQGSDTQYF. The DNA of the CDR3 is TGTGCCAGCAGCTTGCTCCAGGGTTCGGATACGCAGTATTTT. The full variable domain, completed using reference TRBV5-6 and TRBJ2-3, is DAGVTQSPTHLIKTRGQQVTLRCSPKSGHDTVSWYQQALGQGPQFIFQYYEEEERQRGNFPDRFSGHQFPNYSSELNVNALLLGDSALYLCASSLLQGSDTQYFGPGTRLTVL.

This chain links TRBV6-5 with TRBJ2-7; TRBD2 matches 10 bases. Trimming took 6 bases from V and 6 from J; bases not matched to a gene: 5. Germline loops: CDR1 MNHEY, CDR2 SVGAGI. CDR3 length: 13 amino acids. CDR3 region: CASRGLAASEQYF. The CDR3 coding sequence is TGTGCCAGCAGAGGACTAGCGGCTTCCGAGCAGTACTTC.

The rearrangement links TRBV2 to TRBJ2-3, with D possibly being TRBD2 (6 bases). The CDR3 loop spans 14 amino acids. Germline CDR1 and CDR2: SNHLY and FYNNEI. Deletions cut 6 bases from V and 2 bases from J, with 12 bases between. DNA for the CDR3: TGTGCCAGCAGGGCCGGGACTTTCACAGATACGCAGTATTTT. Protein sequence: CASRAGTFTDTQYF.

The genes are TRBV28 and TRBJ2-7; tentative D call: TRBD1 (6 bases). CDR3 length equals 14 residues. The germline CDR1 and CDR2 sequences are MDHEN and SYDVKM. V dropped 5 bases and J dropped 9 bases, with 20 bases sitting between them. The CDR3 DNA sequence: TGTGCCAGCAGTCGGACGGGCCAAGGGGGTGGGCAGTACTTC. It specifies CASSRTGQGGGQYF. Together with reference TRBV28 and TRBJ2-7, the CDR3 gives the full variable domain: DVKVTQSSRYLVKRTGEKVFLECVQDMDHENMFWYRQDPGLGLRLIYFSYDVKMKEKGDIPEGYSVSREKKERFSLILESASTNQTSMYLCASSRTGQGGGQYFGPGTRLTVT.

The chain is built from TRBV19 and TRBJ1-1; 10 nucleotides match TRBD1. This CDR3 is built from 15 residues. Germline V gene lookup returns CDR1 LNHDA and CDR2 SQIVND (reference sequence). Germline trimming cut 3 bases from V and 4 bases from J; bases unmatched to any gene: 5. In nucleotides, the CDR3 is TGTGCCAGTAGTATGGGACAGGGGATGAGCACTGAAGCTTTCTTT. Residues: CASSMGQGMSTEAFF.

The V gene is TRBV4-1, the J gene TRBJ1-3; D is unclear. V was clipped by 2 bases and J by 3 bases, with 8 bases between them. The length of the CDR3 is 14 residues. Germline V lookup: CDR1 MGHRA, CDR2 YSYEKL. The CDR3 nucleotides are TGCGCCAGCAGCCAACCTCAAGGTGGAAACACCATATATTTT. Its protein product is CASSQPQGGNTIYF.

The chain joins TRBV2 to TRBJ1-1, with a tentative D call TRBD1 (6 bases). V was shortened by 0 bases and J by 4 bases, with 12 bases between the two germline ends. The CDR3 extends over 15 amino acids. Per the germline V gene, CDR1 is SNHLY and CDR2 is FYNNEI. The CDR3 DNA is TGTGCCAGCAGTGAAGCGGTCAGGGGCGGCACTGAAGCTTTCTTT. Translated, it gives CASSEAVRGGTEAFF. Supplemented by reference TRBV2 and TRBJ1-1, the full variable domain reads EPEVTQTPSHQVTQMGQEVILRCVPISNHLYFYWYRQILGQKVEFLVSFYNNEISEKSEIFDDQFSVERPDGSNFTLKIRSTKLEDSAMYFCASSEAVRGGTEAFFGQGTRLTVV.

The chain uses TRBV19 and TRBJ1-2, with D maybe TRBD1 (5 bases). The V end was cut by 5 bases, the J end by 0 bases, with 13 bases between. Germline V lookup: CDR1 LNHDA, CDR2 SQIVND (reference sequence). The CDR3 has 15 residues. CDR3 bases: TGTGCCAGTAGTGAAGATCGGACATCTAACTATGGCTACACCTTC. It yields the protein CASSEDRTSNYGYTF.

The chain recombines TRBV7-2 with TRBJ2-1; weak D call: TRBD1 (6 bases). The CDR3 runs to 16 residues. Germline V gives CDR1 SGHTA, CDR2 FQGNSA. V dropped 2 bases and J dropped 8 bases, with 19 bases sitting between them. Here the CDR3 DNA reads TGTGCCAGCAGCTTACGAGACAGGACCCCCCGTTATGAGCAGTTCTTC. The encoded protein is CASSLRDRTPRYEQFF. Based on the CDR3 plus reference TRBV7-2 and TRBJ2-1, the full variable domain is GAGVSQSPSNKVTEKGKDVELRCDPISGHTALYWYRQSLGQGLEFLIYFQGNSAPDKSGLPSDRFSAERTGGSVSTLTIQRTQQEDSAVYLCASSLRDRTPRYEQFFGPGTRLTVL.